This T cell receptor (beta chain) is drawn from a study of vaccination and CD4 T cells after COVID-19. The study sequenced cultured CD4+ T cell DNA using the Oncomine TCR Beta short-read assay. TCRdb fed the PCR reads into MiXCR, producing one record per CDR3 protein. The sample consists of over 12,000 distinct CDR3 sequences, roughly 45% of them appearing once. The CDR3 runs to 13 residues. Trimming left V 6 bases short and J 4 bases short, with 12 bases between. Treatment of the sample: approximately 10-day PBMC culture with coronavirus spike peptide pools or control peptides (ViraFEST assay). About this clonotype: The antigen remains unidentified.

The TCR was taken from a human donor with COVID-19. Sequencing was done on a sample of cultured CD4+ T cells from blood. The chain employs TRBV12-3 or TRBV12-4 and TRBJ2-5, with D possibly TRBD2 on 5 matching bases. CDR3 DNA sequence: TGTGCCAGCAGGTGGTCGGGAAGAGAGACCCAGTACTTC. Residues: CASRWSGRETQYF.